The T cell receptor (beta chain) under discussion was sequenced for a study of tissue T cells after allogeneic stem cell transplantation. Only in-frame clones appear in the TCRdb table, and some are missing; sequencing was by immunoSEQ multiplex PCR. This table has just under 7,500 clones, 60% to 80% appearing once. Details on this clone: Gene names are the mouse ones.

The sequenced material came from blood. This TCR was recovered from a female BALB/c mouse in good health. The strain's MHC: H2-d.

Partial CDR3 DNA: TGTGCTAGCAGTAGAGATATGGGACAACACACCGGGCAGCTCTAC. Translation gives CASSRDMGQHTGQLY. The complete CDR3 reads CASSRDMGQHTGQLYF. This chain joins TRBV17 and TRBJ2-2; weak D call: TRBD1 (6 bases). The read halts 1 residue ahead of the CDR3 end, with the missing end drawn from the germline J gene. Per the germline V gene, CDR1 is MNHDT and CDR2 is YYDKIL. Trimming removed 0 bases from V and 3 bases from J, with 11 bases in between. CDR3 length: 16 amino acids.